The rows below give T cell receptor beta chains drawn from one sample of a study of identical twins. One entry per CDR3 protein, called by TCRdb with MiXCR from the 5' RACE reads. This table holds 300,000 or so distinct CDR3 sequences, more than 8% found once. These same records also appear under a second study, on yellow fever vaccine responses in identical twins.

Sequencing was carried out using CD8+ T cells sorted from blood. The source of these receptors is a woman between 18 and 30 years old in good health. Both conserved end residues are part of each CDR3. D genes are given only for firm matches. Clone size appears in some rows only: once, few, many, or a class for an expanded clone.

j_call: TRBJ2-7; v_call: TRBV29-1; d_call: .; clone_size: .; cdr3_aa: CSVVVFSYEQYF; cdr3_nt: TGCAGCGTTGTCGTATTCTCCTACGAGCAGTACTTC
j_call: TRBJ1-6; v_call: TRBV7-9; d_call: .; clone_size: .; cdr3_aa: CASSPGLGPLHF; cdr3_nt: TGTGCCAGCAGCCCCGGTTTGGGACCCCTCCACTTT
j_call: TRBJ2-1; v_call: TRBV9; d_call: .; clone_size: .; cdr3_aa: CASSENTGILNEQFF; cdr3_nt: TGTGCCAGCAGCGAGAACACCGGGATCCTCAATGAGCAGTTCTTC
j_call: TRBJ2-7; v_call: TRBV14; d_call: .; clone_size: .; cdr3_aa: CASGRESREQYF; cdr3_nt: TGTGCCAGCGGCAGGGAGTCTAGAGAGCAGTACTTC
j_call: TRBJ2-3; v_call: TRBV7-2; d_call: .; clone_size: few; cdr3_aa: CASTDEGGRTDTQYF; cdr3_nt: TGTGCCAGCACCGATGAGGGGGGCCGCACAGATACGCAGTATTTT
j_call: TRBJ2-1; v_call: TRBV5-4; d_call: TRBD2; clone_size: many; cdr3_aa: CASSLEGLAGDLGEQFF; cdr3_nt: TGTGCCAGCAGCTTGGAGGGACTAGCGGGGGACCTCGGTGAGCAGTTCTTC
j_call: TRBJ2-2; v_call: TRBV4-2; d_call: .; clone_size: many; cdr3_aa: CASSTLLGDTGELFF; cdr3_nt: TGTGCCAGCAGCACTCTCCTGGGGGACACCGGGGAGCTGTTTTTT
j_call: TRBJ2-3; v_call: TRBV7-6; d_call: .; clone_size: few; cdr3_aa: CASSLLNTDTQYF; cdr3_nt: TGTGCCAGCAGCCTACTTAACACAGATACGCAGTATTTT
j_call: TRBJ1-1; v_call: TRBV7-9; d_call: .; clone_size: few; cdr3_aa: CASSLISSEAFF; cdr3_nt: TGTGCCAGCAGCTTAATCTCATCTGAAGCTTTCTTT
j_call: TRBJ2-1; v_call: TRBV23-1; d_call: .; clone_size: .; cdr3_aa: CASSPGPLAGEQFF; cdr3_nt: TGCGCCAGCAGTCCGGGACCCCTCGCGGGGGAGCAGTTCTTC
j_call: TRBJ2-3; v_call: TRBV12-3/TRBV12-4; d_call: TRBD1; clone_size: many; cdr3_aa: CASGWDRPDTQYF; cdr3_nt: TGTGCCAGCGGATGGGACAGACCAGATACGCAGTATTTT
j_call: TRBJ2-7; v_call: TRBV7-9; d_call: TRBD1; clone_size: .; cdr3_aa: CASSQGTGEHEQYF; cdr3_nt: TGTGCCAGCAGCCAGGGGACAGGGGAACACGAGCAGTACTTC
j_call: TRBJ2-5; v_call: TRBV2; d_call: .; clone_size: few; cdr3_aa: CASSAWEGAMEETQYF; cdr3_nt: TGTGCCAGCAGTGCGTGGGAGGGGGCGATGGAGGAGACCCAGTACTTC
j_call: TRBJ2-7; v_call: TRBV27; d_call: .; clone_size: few; cdr3_aa: CASSLLPEAYEQYF; cdr3_nt: TGTGCCAGCAGTTTATTGCCCGAAGCCTACGAGCAGTACTTC